These T cell receptor beta chains were read from a single sample in a study of blood T cell repertoires in COVID-19. Assay: immunoSEQ multiplex PCR; the TCRdb copy retains only in-frame clones and omits some. The table has 200,000 to 250,000 clones, around nine tenths seen once; the top ten hold around 1.5%. Sequences were obtained from peripheral blood. The receptors here all came from a man younger than 30 with active or convalescent COVID-19. CDR3s include the opening cysteine and the closing phenylalanine or tryptophan. Each record gives: V gene, CDR3 protein.

TRBV30,CAWSVPQNLNEKLFF
TRBV2,CASSPGTSGSYEQFF
TRBV30,CAWSLGADTQYF
TRBV5-8,CASSLIPENIQYF
TRBV5-4,CASSFGEKLFF
TRBV27,CASSPTGGYTGELFF
TRBV5-4,CASSLGSRLAGVSETQYF
TRBV24-1,CATSDPHTDTQYF
TRBV4-1,CASSQASPPDSPLHF
TRBV20-1,CSASPYGSPQPQHF
TRBV10-2,CASSEIMGSIGDEQYF